This T cell receptor (beta chain) originates from a study of T cell changes during pregnancy in multiple sclerosis. CDR3 size: 15 residues. V was cut by 3 bases and J by 6 bases, with 15 bases left in between. The germline V gene has CDR1 MNHEY and CDR2 SMNVEV (reference sequence). The table came from immunoSEQ multiplex PCR; TCRdb's copy has only in-frame clones and leaves some out. Of 30,000 or so clones in the sample, approximately 90% were seen once. Source: CD8+ T cells from peripheral blood mononuclear cells, taken in the third trimester of pregnancy. The clonotype originates from a female donor with multiple sclerosis, enrolled in a pregnancy study. The rearrangement joins TRBV27 to TRBJ1-5, with D tentatively TRBD1 (5 bases). In DNA form, the CDR3 reads TGTGCCAGCAGTTTGGGGGGGGGAGAATTTCAGCCCCAGCATTTT. It codes for CASSLGGGEFQPQHF.